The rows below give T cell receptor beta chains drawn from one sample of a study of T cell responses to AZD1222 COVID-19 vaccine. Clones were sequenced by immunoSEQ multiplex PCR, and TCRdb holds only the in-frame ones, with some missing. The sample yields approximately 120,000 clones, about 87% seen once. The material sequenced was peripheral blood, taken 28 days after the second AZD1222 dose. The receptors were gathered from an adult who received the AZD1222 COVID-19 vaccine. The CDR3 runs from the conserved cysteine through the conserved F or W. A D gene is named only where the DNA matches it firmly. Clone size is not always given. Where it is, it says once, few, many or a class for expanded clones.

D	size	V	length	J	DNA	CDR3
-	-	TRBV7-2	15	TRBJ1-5	TGTGCCAGCAGCCCTGCCTGGGGGCCGGGTCAGCCCCAGCATTTT	CASSPAWGPGQPQHF
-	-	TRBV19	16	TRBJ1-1	TGTGCCAGTAGTTCCCTAAGTCGAACAGGGAACACTGAAGCTTTCTTT	CASSSLSRTGNTEAFF
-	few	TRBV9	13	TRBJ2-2	TGTGCCAGCAGCTCCACGAACACCGGGGAGCTGTTTTTT	CASSSTNTGELFF
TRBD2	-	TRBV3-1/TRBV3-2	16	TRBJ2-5	TGTGCCAGCAGCCAAGAGCAGCGGGGGGGCGTGGAGACCCAGTACTTC	CASSQEQRGGVETQYF
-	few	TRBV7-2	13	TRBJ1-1	TGTGCCAGCAGCTTGGGGGGGACGGCTGAAGCTTTCTTT	CASSLGGTAEAFF
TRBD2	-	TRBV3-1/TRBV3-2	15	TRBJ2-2	TGTGCCAGCAGCCACCGGGGGGAGTCCGCCGGGGAGCTGTTTTTT	CASSHRGESAGELFF
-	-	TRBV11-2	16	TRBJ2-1	TGTGCCAGCAGCTTAGTCAAGGGACCGAAGACCCATGAGCAGTTCTTC	CASSLVKGPKTHEQFF
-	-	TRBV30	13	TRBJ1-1	TGTGCCTGGAGTGTAAGCAGAAACACTGAAGCTTTCTTT	CAWSVSRNTEAFF
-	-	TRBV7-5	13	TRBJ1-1	TGTGCCAGAAGGCTGAGGACGAACACTGAAGCTTTCTTT	CARRLRTNTEAFF
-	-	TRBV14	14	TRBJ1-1	TGTGCCAGCAGCCTGCGCCCCCAGATCGGGCGAGCTTTCTTT	CASSLRPQIGRAFF
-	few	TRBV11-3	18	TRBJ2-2	TGTGCCAGCAGCTTAGATCAGGGGGGGTCCCTGAACACCGGGGAGCTGTTTTTT	CASSLDQGGSLNTGELFF
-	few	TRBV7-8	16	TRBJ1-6	TGTGCCAGCAGCTCGTACAGGATCCCGGGGAATTCACCCCTCCACTTT	CASSSYRIPGNSPLHF
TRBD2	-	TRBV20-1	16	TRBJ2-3	TGCAGTGCTAGTCCCGCGGGGGGTGGAGGCACAGATACGCAGTATTTT	CSASPAGGGGTDTQYF
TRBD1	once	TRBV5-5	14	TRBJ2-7	TGTGCCAGCAGCTTGAGGGACAGGGCCTACGAGCAGTACTTC	CASSLRDRAYEQYF
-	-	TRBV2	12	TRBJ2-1	TGTGCCAGCATGTATCACACCAATGAGCAGTTCTTC	CASMYHTNEQFF
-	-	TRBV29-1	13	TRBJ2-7	TGCAGCGTTTTTGGCAAGGGGGGAGACGAGCAGTACTTC	CSVFGKGGDEQYF
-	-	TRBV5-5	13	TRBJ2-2	TGTGCCAGCAGCGCACAGGGAAGCGGGGAGCTGTTTTTT	CASSAQGSGELFF
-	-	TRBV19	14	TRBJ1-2	TGTGCCAGTAGTACCGTGGACGCAAACTATGGCTACACCTTC	CASSTVDANYGYTF
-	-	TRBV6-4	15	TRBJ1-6	TGTGCCAGCAGAACTTCGCGGTGGGATAATTCACCCCTCCACTTT	CASRTSRWDNSPLHF
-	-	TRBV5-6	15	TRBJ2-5	TGTGCCAGCAGTTCCTCCGCCAGTTTCCAAGAGACCCAGTACTTC	CASSSSASFQETQYF
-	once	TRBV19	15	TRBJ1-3	TGTGCCAGTACAGTAGATGGATTCTCTGGAAACACCATATATTTT	CASTVDGFSGNTIYF
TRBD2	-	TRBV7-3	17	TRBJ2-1	TGTGCCAGCAGCTTAACGCCGTCTGGGACTAGCTACAATGAGCAGTTCTTC	CASSLTPSGTSYNEQFF
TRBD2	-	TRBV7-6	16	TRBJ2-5	TGTGCCAGCAGCTTAGCCCAAAGCGGGAGTGGTGAGACCCAGTACTTC	CASSLAQSGSGETQYF
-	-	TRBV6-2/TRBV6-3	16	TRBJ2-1	TGTGCCAGCAGTTCAAGGCGGCGGGCCTCCTACAATGAGCAGTTCTTC	CASSSRRRASYNEQFF
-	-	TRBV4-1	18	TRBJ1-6	TGCGCCAGCAGCCACTCCGGGCAGACTAGGGCGGGTAATTCACCCCTCCACTTT	CASSHSGQTRAGNSPLHF
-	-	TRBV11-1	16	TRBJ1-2	TGTGCCAGCAGCCCACGAGGACAGCGTGAAACCTATGGCTACACCTTC	CASSPRGQRETYGYTF
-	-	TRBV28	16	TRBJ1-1	TGTGCCAGCAGCCCCCTGGGTTATGCCATGAACACTGAAGCTTTCTTT	CASSPLGYAMNTEAFF
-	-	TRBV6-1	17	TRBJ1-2	TGTGCCAGCAGTGAAAGGGGCAGGGGACCTACTAACTATGGCTACACCTTC	CASSERGRGPTNYGYTF
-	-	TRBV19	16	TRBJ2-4	TGTGCCAGTAGTCCCGAAAATGGCGGTGACAAAAACATTCAGTACTTC	CASSPENGGDKNIQYF
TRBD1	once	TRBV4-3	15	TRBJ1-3	TGCGCCAGCAGCCCCGGACAGGGAACTGGAAACACCATATATTTT	CASSPGQGTGNTIYF
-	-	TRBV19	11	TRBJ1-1	TGTGCCAGTAGTATACGGCTTGAAGCTTTCTTT	CASSIRLEAFF
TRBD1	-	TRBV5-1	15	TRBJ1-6	TGCGCCAGCAGCCTTGGGGACAGGACAACCTCACCCCTCCACTTT	CASSLGDRTTSPLHF
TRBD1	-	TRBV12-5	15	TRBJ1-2	TGTGCTAGTGGTTTGATAGGACAGGGGAGCTATGGCTACACCTTC	CASGLIGQGSYGYTF
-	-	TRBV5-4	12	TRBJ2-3	TGTGCCAGCAGCTTCGGACGCTTCGCGCAGTATTTT	CASSFGRFAQYF
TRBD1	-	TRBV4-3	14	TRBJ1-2	TGCGCCAGCAGCCCGGGGACAGGGGTCTACGGCTACACCTTC	CASSPGTGVYGYTF
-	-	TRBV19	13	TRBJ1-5	TGTGCCAGTAGAGAACAGGGATCTCAGCCCCAGCATTTT	CASREQGSQPQHF
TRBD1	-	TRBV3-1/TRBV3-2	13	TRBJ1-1	TGTGCCAGCACCCAACAGGGGGCAACTGAAGCTTTCTTT	CASTQQGATEAFF
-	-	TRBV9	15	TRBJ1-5	TGTGCCAGCAGCGTAGATCCAGATAGCAATCAGCCCCAGCATTTT	CASSVDPDSNQPQHF
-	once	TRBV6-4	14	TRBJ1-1	TGTGCCAGCAGTAGTGAGTTCATGAACACTGAAGCTTTCTTT	CASSSEFMNTEAFF
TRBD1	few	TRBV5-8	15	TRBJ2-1	TGTGCCAGCAGCTCTCAGGGGGCTTCCTACAATGAGCAGTTCTTC	CASSSQGASYNEQFF
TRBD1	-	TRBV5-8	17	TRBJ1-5	TGTGCCAGCAGCTTGGGCACAGGGGAAGGGGGCAATCAGCCCCAGCATTTT	CASSLGTGEGGNQPQHF
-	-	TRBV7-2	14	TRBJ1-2	TGTGCCAGCAGCTTCTTTCTTTCGGGGGAGGGCTACACCTTC	CASSFFLSGEGYTF
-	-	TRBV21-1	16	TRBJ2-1	TGTGCCAGCAGCAAAGTGAAGGCGAGGACCTACAATGAGCAGTTCTTC	CASSKVKARTYNEQFF
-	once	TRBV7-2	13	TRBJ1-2	TGTGCCAGCAGACTCCGGACAGACTATGGCTACACCTTC	CASRLRTDYGYTF
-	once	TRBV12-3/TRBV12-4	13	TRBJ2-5	TGTGCCAGCAAATTGGGTGGGGGAGAGACCCAGTACTTC	CASKLGGGETQYF
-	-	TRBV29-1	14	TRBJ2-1	TGCAGCGTTGAATATGGGAGCTCCTACAATGAGCAGTTCTTC	CSVEYGSSYNEQFF
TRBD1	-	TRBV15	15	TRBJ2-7	TGTGCCACCAGCAGAGAGGGACAGGGAAGGTGCGAGCAGTACTTC	CATSREGQGRCEQYF
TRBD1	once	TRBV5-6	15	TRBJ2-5	TGTGCCAGCAGCTGGGGACAGGGGGTTGAAGAGACCCAGTACTTC	CASSWGQGVEETQYF
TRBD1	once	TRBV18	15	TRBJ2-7	TGTGCCAGCTCACCACCACAGGGGCTAACCTACGAGCAGTACTTC	CASSPPQGLTYEQYF
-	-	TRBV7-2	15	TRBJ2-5	TGTGCCGGTCGACGGGGTAGCTCGGTCCAAGAGACCCAGTACTTC	CAGRRGSSVQETQYF
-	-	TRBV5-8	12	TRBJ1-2	TGTGCCAGCAGCCCGACGGGCTATGGCTACACCTTC	CASSPTGYGYTF
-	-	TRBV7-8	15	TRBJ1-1	TGTGCCAGCAGCTTAGCGCATGGGGGGAACACTGAAGCTTTCTTT	CASSLAHGGNTEAFF
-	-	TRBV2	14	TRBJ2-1	TGTGCCAGCAGTGAACTTGGGTCCTACAATGAGCAGTTCTTC	CASSELGSYNEQFF